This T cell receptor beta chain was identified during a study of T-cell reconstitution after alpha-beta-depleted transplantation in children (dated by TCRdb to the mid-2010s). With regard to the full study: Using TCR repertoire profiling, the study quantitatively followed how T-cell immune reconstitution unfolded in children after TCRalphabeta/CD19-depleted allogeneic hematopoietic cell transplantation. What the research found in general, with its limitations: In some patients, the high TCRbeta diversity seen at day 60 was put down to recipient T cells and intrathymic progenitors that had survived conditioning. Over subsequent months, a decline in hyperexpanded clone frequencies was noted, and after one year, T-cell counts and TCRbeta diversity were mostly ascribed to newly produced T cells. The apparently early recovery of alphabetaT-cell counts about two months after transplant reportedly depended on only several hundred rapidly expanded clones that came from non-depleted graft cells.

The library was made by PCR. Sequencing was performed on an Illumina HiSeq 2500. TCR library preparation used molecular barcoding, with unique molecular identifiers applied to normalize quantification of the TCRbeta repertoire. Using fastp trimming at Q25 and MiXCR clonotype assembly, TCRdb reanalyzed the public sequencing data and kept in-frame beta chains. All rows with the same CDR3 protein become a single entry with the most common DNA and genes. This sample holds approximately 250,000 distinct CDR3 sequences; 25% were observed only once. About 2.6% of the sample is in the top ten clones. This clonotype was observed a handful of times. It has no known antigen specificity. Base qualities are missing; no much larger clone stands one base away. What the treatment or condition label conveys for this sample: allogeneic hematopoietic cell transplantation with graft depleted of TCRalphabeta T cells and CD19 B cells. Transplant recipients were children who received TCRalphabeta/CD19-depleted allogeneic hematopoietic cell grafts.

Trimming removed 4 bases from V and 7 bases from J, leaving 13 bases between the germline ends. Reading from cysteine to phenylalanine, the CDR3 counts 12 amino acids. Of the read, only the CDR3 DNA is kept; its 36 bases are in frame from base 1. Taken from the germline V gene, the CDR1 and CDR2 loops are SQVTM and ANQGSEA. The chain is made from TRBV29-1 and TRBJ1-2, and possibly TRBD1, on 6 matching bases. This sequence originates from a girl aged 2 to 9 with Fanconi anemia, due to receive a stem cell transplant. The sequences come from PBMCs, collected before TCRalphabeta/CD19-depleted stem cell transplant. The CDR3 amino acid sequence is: CSVGEGVGGYTF. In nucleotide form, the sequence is TGCAGCGTTGGGGAGGGGGTTGGTGGCTACACCTTC. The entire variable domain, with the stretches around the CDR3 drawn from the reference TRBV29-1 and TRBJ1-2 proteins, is SAVISQKPSRDICQRGTSLTIQCQVDSQVTMMFWYRQQPGQSLTLIATANQGSEATYESGFVIDKFPISRPNLTFSTLTVSNMSPEDSSIYLCSVGEGVGGYTFGSGTRLTVV.